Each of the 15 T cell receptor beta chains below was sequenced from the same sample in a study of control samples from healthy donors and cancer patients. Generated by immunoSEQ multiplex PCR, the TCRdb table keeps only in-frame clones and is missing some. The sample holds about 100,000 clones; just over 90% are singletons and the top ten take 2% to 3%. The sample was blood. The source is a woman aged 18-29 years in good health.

Here the CDR3 DNA reads TGCGCCAGCAGCCAGAAACAGGGTTGGGGGGACATTCAGTACTTC. Encoded protein: CASSQKQGWGDIQYF. This rearrangement joins TRBV4-3 to TRBJ2-4; the D call may be TRBD1 or TRBD2 (6 bases each). CDR3 length: 15 residues. The germline CDR1 and CDR2 sequences are LGHNA and YSLEER. Between the trimmed V and J ends, which lost 3 bases and 8 bases, there was a span of 17 bases.

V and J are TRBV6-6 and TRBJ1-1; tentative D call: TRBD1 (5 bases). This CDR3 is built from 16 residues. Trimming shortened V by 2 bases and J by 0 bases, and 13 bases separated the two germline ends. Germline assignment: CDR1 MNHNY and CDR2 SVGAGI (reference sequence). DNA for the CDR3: TGTGCCAGCAGTTACGCCACCGGGACGGTGAACACTGAAGCTTTCTTT. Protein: CASSYATGTVNTEAFF.

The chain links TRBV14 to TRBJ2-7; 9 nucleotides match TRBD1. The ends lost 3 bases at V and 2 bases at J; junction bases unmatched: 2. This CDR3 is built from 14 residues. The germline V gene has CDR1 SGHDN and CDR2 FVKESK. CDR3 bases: TGTGCCAGCAGCCATTGGACAGGGGCCTACGAGCAGTACTTC. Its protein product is CASSHWTGAYEQYF.

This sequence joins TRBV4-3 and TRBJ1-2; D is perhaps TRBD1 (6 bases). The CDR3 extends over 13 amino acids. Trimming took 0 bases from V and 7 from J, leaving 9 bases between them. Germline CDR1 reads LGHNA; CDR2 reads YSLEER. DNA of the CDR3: TGCGCCAGCAGCCAAGAGGGGGCGCTTGGCTACACCTTC. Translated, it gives CASSQEGALGYTF.

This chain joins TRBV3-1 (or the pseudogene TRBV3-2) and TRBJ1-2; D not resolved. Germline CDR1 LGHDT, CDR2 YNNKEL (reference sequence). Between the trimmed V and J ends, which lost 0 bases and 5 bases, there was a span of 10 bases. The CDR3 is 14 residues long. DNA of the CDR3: TGTGCCAGCAGCCAAGAATCGGGAGCTTATGGCTACACCTTC. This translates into CASSQESGAYGYTF.

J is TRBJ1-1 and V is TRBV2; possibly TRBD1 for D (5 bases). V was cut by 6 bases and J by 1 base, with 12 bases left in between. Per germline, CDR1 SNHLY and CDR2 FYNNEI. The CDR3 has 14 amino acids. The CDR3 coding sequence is TGTGCCAGCAGGGGGCCGGGGTGGAACACTGAAGCTTTCTTT. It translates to CASRGPGWNTEAFF.

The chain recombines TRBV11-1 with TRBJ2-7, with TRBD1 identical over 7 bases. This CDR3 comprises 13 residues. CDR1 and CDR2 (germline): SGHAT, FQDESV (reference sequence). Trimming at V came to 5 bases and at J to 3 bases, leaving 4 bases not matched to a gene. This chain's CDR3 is CASSTNRGYEQYF. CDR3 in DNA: TGTGCCAGCAGCACGAACAGGGGCTACGAGCAGTACTTC.

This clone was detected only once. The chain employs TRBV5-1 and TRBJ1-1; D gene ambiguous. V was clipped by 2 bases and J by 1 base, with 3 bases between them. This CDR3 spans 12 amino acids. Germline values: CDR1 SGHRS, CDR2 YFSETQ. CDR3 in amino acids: CASSFSNTEAFF. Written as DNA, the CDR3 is TGCGCCAGCAGCTTCTCGAACACTGAAGCTTTCTTT. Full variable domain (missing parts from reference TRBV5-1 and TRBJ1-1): KAGVTQTPRYLIKTRGQQVTLSCSPISGHRSVSWYQQTPGQGLQFLFEYFSETQRNKGNFPGRFSGRQFSNSRSEMNVSTLELGDSALYLCASSFSNTEAFFGQGTRLTVV.

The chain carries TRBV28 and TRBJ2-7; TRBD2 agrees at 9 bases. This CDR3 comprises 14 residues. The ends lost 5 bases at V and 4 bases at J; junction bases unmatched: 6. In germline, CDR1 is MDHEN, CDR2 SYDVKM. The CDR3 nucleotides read TGTGCCAGCAGTGCCGGGACTAGCCTTTACGAGCAGTACTTC. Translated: CASSAGTSLYEQYF. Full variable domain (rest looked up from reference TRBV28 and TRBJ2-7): DVKVTQSSRYLVKRTGEKVFLECVQDMDHENMFWYRQDPGLGLRLIYFSYDVKMKEKGDIPEGYSVSREKKERFSLILESASTNQTSMYLCASSAGTSLYEQYFGPGTRLTVT.

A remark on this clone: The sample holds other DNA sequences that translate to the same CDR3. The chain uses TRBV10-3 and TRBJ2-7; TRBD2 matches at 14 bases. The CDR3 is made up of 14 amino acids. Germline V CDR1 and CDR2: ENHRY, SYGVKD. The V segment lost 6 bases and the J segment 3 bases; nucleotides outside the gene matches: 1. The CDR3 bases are TGTGCCATCAGCGGGACTAGCGGGAGCTACGAGCAGTACTTC. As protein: CAISGTSGSYEQYF.

CDR3 protein: CASSLDSAGTEAFF. For the CDR3, the DNA is TGTGCCAGCAGTTTGGACAGTGCGGGCACTGAAGCTTTCTTT. The genes are TRBV2 and TRBJ1-1; D might be TRBD1 (6 bases). Trimming left V 5 bases short and J 4 bases short, with 14 bases between. The CDR3 has 14 residues. CDR1 is SNHLY, CDR2 FYNNEI, per germline.

The CDR3 region has the DNA TGTGCCTGGAGTAAGACAAGTGGTTACGAGCAGTACTTC. Translated: CAWSKTSGYEQYF. The rearrangement uses TRBV30 and TRBJ2-7; no definite D call. The germline V and J ends were trimmed by 2 bases and 4 bases, with 12 bases remaining between them. CDR3 length equals 13 residues. Per the germline V gene, CDR1 is GTSNPN and CDR2 is SVGIG (reference sequence). Together with reference TRBV30 and TRBJ2-7, the CDR3 gives the full variable domain: SQTIHQWPATLVQPVGSPLSLECTVEGTSNPNLYWYRQAAGRGLQLLFYSVGIGQISSEVPQNLSASRPQDRQFILSSKKLLLSDSGFYLCAWSKTSGYEQYFGPGTRLTVT.

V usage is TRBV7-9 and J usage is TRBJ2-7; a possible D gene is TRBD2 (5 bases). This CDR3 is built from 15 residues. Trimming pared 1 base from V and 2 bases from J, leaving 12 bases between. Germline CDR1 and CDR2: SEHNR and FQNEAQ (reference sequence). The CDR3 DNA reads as TGTGCCAGCAGCTTAGAGGACTTCCAGACCTACGAGCAGTACTTC. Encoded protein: CASSLEDFQTYEQYF.

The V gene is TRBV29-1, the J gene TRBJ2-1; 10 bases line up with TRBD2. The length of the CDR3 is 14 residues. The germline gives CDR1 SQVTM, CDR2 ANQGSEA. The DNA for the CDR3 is TGCGGCTTTATCGGGACTAGCGATCACAATGAGCAGTTCTTC. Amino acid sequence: CGFIGTSDHNEQFF.

CDR3 in DNA: TGCAGCGTTAGATCCGATAGCAATCAGCCCCAGCATTTT. This translates into CSVRSDSNQPQHF. This rearrangement joins TRBV29-1 to TRBJ1-5; D not resolved. The CDR3 is made up of 13 amino acids. Germline values: CDR1 SQVTM, CDR2 ANQGSEA. V lost 5 bases to trimming and J lost 0 bases, with 8 bases between them.